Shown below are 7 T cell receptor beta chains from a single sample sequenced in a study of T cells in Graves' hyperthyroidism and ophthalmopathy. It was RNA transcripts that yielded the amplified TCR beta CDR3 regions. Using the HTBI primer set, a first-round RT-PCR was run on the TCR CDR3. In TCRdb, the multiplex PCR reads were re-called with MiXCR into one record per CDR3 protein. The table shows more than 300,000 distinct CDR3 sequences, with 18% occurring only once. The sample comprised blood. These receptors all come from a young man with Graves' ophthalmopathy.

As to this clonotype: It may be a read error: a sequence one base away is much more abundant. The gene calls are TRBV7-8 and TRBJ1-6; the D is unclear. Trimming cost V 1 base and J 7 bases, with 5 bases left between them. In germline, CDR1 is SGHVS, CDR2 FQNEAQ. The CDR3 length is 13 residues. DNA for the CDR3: TGTGCCAGCAGCTTAGTGGCAAATTCACCCCTCCACTTT. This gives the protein CASSLVANSPLHF.

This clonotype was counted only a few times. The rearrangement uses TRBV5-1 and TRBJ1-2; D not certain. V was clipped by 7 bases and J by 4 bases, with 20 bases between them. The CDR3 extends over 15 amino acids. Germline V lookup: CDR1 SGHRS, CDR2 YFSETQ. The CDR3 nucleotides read TGCGCCAGCGGCCCCTTACCCCACAGAGGCTATGGCTACACCTTC. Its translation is CASGPLPHRGYGYTF.

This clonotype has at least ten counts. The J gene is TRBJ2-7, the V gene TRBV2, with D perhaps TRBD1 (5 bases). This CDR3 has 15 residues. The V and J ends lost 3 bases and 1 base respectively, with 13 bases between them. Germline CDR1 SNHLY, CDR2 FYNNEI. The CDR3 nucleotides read TGTGCCAGCAGTGAGGGGCTAGTGGATTCCTACGAGCAGTACTTC. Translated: CASSEGLVDSYEQYF.

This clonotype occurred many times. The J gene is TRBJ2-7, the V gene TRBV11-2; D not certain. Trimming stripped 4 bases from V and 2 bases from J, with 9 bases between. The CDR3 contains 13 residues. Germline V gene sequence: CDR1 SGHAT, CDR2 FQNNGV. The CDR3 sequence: CASSSTGAYEQYF. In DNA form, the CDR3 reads TGTGCCAGCAGCTCTACCGGAGCCTACGAGCAGTACTTC.

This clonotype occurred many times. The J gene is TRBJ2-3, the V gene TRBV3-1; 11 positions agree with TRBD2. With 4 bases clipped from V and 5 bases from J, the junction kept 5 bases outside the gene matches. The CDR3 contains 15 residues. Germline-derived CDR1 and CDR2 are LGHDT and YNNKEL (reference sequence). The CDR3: CASSPSGGPRDTQYF. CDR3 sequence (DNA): TGTGCCAGCAGCCCTAGCGGGGGGCCACGAGATACGCAGTATTTT.

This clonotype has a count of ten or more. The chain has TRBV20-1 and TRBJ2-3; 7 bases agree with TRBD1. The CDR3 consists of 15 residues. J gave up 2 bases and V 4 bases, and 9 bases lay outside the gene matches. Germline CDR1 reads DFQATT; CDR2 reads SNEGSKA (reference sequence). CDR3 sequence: CSATPGTDATDTQYF. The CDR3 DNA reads TGCAGTGCTACCCCCGGGACAGACGCCACAGATACGCAGTATTTT.

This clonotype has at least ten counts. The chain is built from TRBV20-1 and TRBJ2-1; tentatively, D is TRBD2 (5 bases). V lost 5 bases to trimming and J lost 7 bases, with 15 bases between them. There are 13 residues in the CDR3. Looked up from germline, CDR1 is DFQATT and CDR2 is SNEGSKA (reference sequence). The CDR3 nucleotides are TGCAGTGCTTCCCGAAGGAGAGGGAATGAGCAGTTCTTC. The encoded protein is CSASRRRGNEQFF.